This TCR beta chain was recovered during a study of blood T cell repertoires in COVID-19. The V end was cut by 3 bases, the J end by 8 bases, with 13 bases between. Germline CDR1 is MDHEN and CDR2 is SYDVKM. The CDR3 sequence is 13 residues long. The assay was immunoSEQ multiplex PCR, and TCRdb's table has in-frame clones only and misses some. The sample has about 210,000 clones; under 85% are singletons. The sequenced sample was peripheral blood. The source of this sequence is an elderly woman with COVID-19, enrolled during active disease. The rearrangement uses TRBV28 and TRBJ1-2; D possibly corresponds to TRBD1 (6 bases). The CDR3 nucleotides read TGTGCCAGCAGTTTTAGACAGGAGGTCGGCTACACCTTC. It specifies CASSFRQEVGYTF.